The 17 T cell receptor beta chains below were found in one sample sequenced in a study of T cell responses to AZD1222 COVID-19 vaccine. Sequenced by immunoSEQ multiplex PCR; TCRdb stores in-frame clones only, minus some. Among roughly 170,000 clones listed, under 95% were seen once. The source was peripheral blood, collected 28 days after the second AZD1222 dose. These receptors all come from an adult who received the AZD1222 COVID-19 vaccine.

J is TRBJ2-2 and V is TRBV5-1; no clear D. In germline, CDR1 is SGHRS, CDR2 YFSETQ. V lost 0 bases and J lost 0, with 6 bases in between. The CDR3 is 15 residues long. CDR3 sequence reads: CASSLGHTNTGELFF. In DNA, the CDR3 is TGCGCCAGCAGCTTGGGACATACGAACACCGGGGAGCTGTTTTTT. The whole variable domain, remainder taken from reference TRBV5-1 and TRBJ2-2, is KAGVTQTPRYLIKTRGQQVTLSCSPISGHRSVSWYQQTPGQGLQFLFEYFSETQRNKGNFPGRFSGRQFSNSRSEMNVSTLELGDSALYLCASSLGHTNTGELFFGEGSRLTVL.

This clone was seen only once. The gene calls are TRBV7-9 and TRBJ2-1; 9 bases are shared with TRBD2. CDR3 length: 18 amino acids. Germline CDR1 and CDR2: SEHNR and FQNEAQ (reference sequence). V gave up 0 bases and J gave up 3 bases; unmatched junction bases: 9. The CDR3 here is CASSLAPHLAGHYNEQFF. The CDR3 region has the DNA TGTGCCAGCAGCTTAGCCCCCCACCTAGCGGGACACTACAATGAGCAGTTCTTC.

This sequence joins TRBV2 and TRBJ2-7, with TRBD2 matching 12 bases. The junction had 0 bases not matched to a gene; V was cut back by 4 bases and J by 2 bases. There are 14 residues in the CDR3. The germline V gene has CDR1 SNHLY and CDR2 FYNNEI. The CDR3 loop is CASSGLAGAYEQYF. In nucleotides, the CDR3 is TGTGCCAGCAGTGGACTAGCGGGAGCCTACGAGCAGTACTTC.

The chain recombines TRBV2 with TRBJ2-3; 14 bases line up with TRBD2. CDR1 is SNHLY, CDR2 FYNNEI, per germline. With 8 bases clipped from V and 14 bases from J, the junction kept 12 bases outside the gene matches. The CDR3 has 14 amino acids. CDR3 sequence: CASWTSGGTPTGYF. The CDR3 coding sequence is TGTGCCAGCTGGACTAGCGGGGGGACCCCCACCGGGTATTTT.

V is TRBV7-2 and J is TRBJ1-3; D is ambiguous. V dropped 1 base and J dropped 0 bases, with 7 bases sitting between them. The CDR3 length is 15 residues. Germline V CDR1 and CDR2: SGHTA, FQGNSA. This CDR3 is CASSLDMTSGNTIYF. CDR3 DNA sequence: TGTGCCAGCAGCTTAGATATGACCTCTGGAAACACCATATATTTT.

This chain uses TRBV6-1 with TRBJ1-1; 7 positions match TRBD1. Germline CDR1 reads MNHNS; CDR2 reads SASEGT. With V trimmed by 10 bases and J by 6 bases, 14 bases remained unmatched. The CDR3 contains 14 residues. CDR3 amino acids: CATRSQQGTAEAFF. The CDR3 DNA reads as TGTGCCACCAGATCCCAACAGGGGACCGCTGAAGCTTTCTTT.

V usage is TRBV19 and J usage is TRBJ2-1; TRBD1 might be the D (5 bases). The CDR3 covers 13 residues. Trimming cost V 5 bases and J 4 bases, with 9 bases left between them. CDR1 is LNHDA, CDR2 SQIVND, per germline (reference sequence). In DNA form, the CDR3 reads TGTGCCAGTAGTCCGACAGAGTACAATGAGCAGTTCTTC. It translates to CASSPTEYNEQFF.

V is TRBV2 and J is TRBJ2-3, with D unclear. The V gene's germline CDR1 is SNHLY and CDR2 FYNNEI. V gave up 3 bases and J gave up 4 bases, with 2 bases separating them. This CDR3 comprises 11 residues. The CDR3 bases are TGTGCCAGCAGTGACCCAGATACGCAGTATTTT. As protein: CASSDPDTQYF.

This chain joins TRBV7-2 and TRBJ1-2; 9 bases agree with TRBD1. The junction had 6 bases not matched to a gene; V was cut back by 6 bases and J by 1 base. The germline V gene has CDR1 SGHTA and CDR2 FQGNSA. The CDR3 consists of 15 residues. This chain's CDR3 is CASSIGQGSNYGYTF. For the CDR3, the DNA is TGTGCCAGCAGTATAGGACAGGGGAGTAACTATGGCTACACCTTC.

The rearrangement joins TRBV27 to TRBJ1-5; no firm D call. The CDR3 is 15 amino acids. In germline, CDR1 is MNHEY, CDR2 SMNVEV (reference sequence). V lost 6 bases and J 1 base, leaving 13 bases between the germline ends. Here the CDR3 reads CASRTSRISNQPQHF. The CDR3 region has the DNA TGTGCCAGCAGGACCTCGCGGATCAGCAATCAGCCCCAGCATTTT.

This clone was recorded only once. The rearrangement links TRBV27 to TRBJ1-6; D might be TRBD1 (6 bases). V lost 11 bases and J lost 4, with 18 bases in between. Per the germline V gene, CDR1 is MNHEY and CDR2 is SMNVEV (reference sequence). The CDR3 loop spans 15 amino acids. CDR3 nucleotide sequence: TGTGCCTCCCGAGGGGGAAACGCTTATAATTCACCCCTCCACTTT. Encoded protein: CASRGGNAYNSPLHF.

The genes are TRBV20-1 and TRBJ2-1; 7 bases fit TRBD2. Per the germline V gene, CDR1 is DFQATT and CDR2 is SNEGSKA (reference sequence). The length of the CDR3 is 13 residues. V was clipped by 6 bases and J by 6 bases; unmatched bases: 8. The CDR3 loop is CSASGGGVNEQFF. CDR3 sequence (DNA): TGCAGTGCCAGTGGGGGAGGGGTCAATGAGCAGTTCTTC.

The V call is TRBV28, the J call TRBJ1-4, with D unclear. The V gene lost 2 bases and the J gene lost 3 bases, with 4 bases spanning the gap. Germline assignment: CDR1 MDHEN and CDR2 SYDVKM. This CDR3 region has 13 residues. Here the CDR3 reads CASSLVANEKLFF. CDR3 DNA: TGTGCCAGCAGTTTAGTAGCTAATGAAAAACTGTTTTTT.

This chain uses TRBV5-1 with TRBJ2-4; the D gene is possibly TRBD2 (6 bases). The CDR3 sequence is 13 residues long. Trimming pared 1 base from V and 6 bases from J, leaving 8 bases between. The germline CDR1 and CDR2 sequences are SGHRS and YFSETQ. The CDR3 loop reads CASSLTGVNIQYF. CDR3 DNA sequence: TGCGCCAGCAGCTTGACGGGAGTAAACATTCAGTACTTC.

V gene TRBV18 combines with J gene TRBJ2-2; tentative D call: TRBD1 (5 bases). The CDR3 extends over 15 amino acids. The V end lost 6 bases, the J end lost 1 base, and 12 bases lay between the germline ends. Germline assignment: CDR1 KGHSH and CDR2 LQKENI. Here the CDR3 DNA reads TGTGCCAGCTCGCCCGACAGCCTGAACACCGGGGAGCTGTTTTTT. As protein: CASSPDSLNTGELFF.

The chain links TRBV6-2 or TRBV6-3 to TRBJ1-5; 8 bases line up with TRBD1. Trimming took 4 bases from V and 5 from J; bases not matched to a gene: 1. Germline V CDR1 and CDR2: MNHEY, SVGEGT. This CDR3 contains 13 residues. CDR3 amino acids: CASSLQGDQPQHF. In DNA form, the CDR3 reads TGTGCCAGCAGTTTACAGGGGGATCAGCCCCAGCATTTT.

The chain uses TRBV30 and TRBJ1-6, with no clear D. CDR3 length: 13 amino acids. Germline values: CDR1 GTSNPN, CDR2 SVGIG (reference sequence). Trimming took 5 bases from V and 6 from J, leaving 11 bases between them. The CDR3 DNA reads TGTGCCTGGGGCCCGGGTAGTAATTCACCCCTCCACTTT. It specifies CAWGPGSNSPLHF. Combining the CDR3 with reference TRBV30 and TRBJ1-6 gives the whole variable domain SQTIHQWPATLVQPVGSPLSLECTVEGTSNPNLYWYRQAAGRGLQLLFYSVGIGQISSEVPQNLSASRPQDRQFILSSKKLLLSDSGFYLCAWGPGSNSPLHFGNGTRLTVT.